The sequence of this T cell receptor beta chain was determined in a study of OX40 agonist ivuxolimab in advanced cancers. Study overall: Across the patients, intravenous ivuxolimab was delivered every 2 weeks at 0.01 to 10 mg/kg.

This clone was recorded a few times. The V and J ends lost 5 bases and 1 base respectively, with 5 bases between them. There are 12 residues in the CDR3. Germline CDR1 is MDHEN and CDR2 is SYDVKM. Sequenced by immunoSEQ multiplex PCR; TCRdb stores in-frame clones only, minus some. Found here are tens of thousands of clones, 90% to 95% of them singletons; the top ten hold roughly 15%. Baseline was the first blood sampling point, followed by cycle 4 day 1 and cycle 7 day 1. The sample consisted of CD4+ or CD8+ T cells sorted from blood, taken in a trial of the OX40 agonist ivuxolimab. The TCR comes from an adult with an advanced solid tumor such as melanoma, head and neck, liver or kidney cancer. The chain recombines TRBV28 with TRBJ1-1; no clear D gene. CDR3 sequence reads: CASSTWNTEAFF. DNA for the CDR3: TGTGCCAGCAGTACATGGAACACTGAAGCTTTCTTT. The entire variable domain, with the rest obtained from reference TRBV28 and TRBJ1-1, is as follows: DVKVTQSSRYLVKRTGEKVFLECVQDMDHENMFWYRQDPGLGLRLIYFSYDVKMKEKGDIPEGYSVSREKKERFSLILESASTNQTSMYLCASSTWNTEAFFGQGTRLTVV.